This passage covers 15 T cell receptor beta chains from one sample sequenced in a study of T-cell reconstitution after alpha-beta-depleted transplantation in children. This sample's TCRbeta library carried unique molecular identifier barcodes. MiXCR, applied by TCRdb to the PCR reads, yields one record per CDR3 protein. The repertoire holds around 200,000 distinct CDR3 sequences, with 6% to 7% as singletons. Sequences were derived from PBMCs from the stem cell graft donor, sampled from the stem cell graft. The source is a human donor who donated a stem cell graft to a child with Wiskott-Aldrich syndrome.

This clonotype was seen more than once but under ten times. The CDR3 reads CAWRAGPFGDEQYF. DNA of the CDR3: TGTGCCTGGAGAGCCGGGCCATTTGGTGACGAGCAGTACTTC. The rearrangement joins TRBV30 to TRBJ2-7; D is uncertain. CDR1 GTSNPN and CDR2 SVGIG come from the germline V gene (reference sequence). CDR3 size: 14 residues. Between the trimmed V and J ends, which lost 3 bases and 5 bases, there was a span of 17 bases.

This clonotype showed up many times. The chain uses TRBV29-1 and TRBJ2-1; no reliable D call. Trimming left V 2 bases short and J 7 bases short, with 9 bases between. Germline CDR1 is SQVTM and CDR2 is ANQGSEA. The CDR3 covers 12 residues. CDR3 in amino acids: CSVERFQNEQFF. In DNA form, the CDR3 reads TGCAGCGTTGAAAGGTTCCAGAATGAGCAGTTCTTC.

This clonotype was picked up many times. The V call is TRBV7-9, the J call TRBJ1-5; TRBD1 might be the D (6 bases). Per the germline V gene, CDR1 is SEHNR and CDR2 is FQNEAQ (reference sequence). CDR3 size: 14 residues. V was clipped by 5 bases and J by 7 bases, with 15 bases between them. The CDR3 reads CASSLGGFNQPQHF. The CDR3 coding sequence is TGTGCCAGCAGCCTAGGGGGGTTTAACCAGCCCCAGCATTTT.

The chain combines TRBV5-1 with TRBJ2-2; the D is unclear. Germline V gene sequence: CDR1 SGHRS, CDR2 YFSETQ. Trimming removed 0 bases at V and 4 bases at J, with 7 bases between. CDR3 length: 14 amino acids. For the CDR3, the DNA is TGCGCCAGCAGCTTGGACAGCCCCACCGGGGAGCTGTTTTTT. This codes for CASSLDSPTGELFF.

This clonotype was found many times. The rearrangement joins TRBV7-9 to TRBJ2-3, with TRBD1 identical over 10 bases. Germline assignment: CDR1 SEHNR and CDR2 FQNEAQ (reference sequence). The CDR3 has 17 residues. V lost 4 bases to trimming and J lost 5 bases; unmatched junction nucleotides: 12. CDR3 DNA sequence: TGTGCCAGCAGCTCCCGGCCGACAGGGGGCGGTGAAGATACGCAGTATTTT. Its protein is CASSSRPTGGGEDTQYF.

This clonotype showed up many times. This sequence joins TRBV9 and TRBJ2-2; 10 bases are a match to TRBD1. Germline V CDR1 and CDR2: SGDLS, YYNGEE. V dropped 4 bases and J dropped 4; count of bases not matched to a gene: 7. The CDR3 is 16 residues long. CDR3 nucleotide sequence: TGTGCCAGCAGCCCTAGAGGGGACAGGGGCACCGGGGAGCTGTTTTTT. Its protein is CASSPRGDRGTGELFF.

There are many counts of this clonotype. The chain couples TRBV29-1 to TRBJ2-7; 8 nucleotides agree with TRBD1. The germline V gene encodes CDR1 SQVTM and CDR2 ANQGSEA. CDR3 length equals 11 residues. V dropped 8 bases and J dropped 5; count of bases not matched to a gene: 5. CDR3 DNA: TGCAGCTCAATGACAGGGGACGAGCAGTACTTC. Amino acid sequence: CSSMTGDEQYF.

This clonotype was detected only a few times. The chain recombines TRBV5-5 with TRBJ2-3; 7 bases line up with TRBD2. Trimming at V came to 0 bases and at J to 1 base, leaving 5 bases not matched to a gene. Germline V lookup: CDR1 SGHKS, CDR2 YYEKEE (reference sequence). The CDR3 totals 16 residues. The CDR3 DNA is TGTGCCAGCAGCTTGGTCGCTAGCGGAGGCACAGATACGCAGTATTTT. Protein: CASSLVASGGTDTQYF.

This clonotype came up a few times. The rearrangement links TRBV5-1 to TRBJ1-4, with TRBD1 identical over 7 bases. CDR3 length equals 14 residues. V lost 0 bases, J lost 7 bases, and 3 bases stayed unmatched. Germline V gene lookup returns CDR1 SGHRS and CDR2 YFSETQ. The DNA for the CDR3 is TGCGCCAGCAGCTTGGGACAGGGTGCTGAAAAACTGTTTTTT. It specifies CASSLGQGAEKLFF. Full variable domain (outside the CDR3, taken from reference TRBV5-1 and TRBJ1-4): KAGVTQTPRYLIKTRGQQVTLSCSPISGHRSVSWYQQTPGQGLQFLFEYFSETQRNKGNFPGRFSGRQFSNSRSEMNVSTLELGDSALYLCASSLGQGAEKLFFGSGTQLSVL.

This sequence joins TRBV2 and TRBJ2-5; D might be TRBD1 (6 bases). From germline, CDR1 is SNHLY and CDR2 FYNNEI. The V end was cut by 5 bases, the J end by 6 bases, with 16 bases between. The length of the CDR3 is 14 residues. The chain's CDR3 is CASSPTGSPQTQYF. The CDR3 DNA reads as TGTGCCAGCAGTCCTACAGGGTCGCCACAGACCCAGTACTTC.

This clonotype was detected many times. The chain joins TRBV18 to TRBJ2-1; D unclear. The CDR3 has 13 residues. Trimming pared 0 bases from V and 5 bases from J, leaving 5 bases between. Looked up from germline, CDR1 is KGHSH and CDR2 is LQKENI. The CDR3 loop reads CASSPPADNEQFF. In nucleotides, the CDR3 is TGTGCCAGCTCACCACCGGCAGACAATGAGCAGTTCTTC.

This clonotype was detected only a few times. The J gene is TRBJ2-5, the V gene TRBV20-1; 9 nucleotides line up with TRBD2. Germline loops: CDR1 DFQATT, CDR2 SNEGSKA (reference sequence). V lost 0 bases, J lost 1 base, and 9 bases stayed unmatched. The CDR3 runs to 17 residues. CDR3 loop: CSARDLRAGGPQETQYF. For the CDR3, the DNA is TGCAGTGCTAGAGATCTCCGGGCGGGAGGGCCCCAAGAGACCCAGTACTTC.

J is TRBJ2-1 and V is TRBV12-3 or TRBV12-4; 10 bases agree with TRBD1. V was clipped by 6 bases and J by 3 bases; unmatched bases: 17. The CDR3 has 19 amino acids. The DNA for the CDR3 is TGTGCCAGCAGGGCAGCCGGGACAGGGGCCCTAGAGGGCTACAATGAGCAGTTCTTC. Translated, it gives CASRAAGTGALEGYNEQFF.

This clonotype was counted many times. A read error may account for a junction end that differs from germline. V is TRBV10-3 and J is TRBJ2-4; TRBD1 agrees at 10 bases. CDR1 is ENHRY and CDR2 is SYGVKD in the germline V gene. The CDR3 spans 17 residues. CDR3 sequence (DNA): TGTGCCATCAGTGAGTCCCTAGGGACAGGGGAGAAAACCATTCAGTACTTC. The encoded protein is CAISESLGTGEKTIQYF.

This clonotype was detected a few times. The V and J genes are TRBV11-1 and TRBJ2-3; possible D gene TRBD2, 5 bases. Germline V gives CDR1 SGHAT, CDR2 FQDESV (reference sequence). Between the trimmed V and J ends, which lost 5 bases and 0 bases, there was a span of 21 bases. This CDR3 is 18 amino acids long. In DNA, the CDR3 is TGTGCCAGCAGCCTCCAGGTCAACCCGGGGATTAGCACAGATACGCAGTATTTT. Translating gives CASSLQVNPGISTDTQYF.